The clone carrying this TCR beta chain was counted many times. TCRdb re-called the RACE reads through MiXCR, storing one row per CDR3 protein. The table shows more than 75,000 distinct CDR3 sequences, with about 8.7% occurring only once. This record comes from a study of human T cells and chemical hapten exposure. Study information: Per-sample TCR yield variation was attributed mainly to small pooled library volume differences.

There are 16 residues in the CDR3. V gave up 1 base and J gave up 0 bases, with 13 bases separating them. Germline V gene sequence: CDR1 SGHDT, CDR2 YYEEEE. Time point reported: healthy volunteer bleed at 6 weeks. The total RNA was obtained from whole blood that was not fractionated. V usage is TRBV5-6 and J usage is TRBJ1-1; D is undetermined. The sample was whole blood. The receptor's source is a male donor in good health. Some clones in this sample may be carry-over from other donors' samples. The CDR3 is CASSLSTDQMNTEAFF. The CDR3 DNA follows: TGTGCCAGCAGCTTGAGTACAGACCAGATGAACACTGAAGCTTTCTTT. Full variable domain (rest looked up from reference TRBV5-6 and TRBJ1-1): DAGVTQSPTHLIKTRGQQVTLRCSPKSGHDTVSWYQQALGQGPQFIFQYYEEEERQRGNFPDRFSGHQFPNYSSELNVNALLLGDSALYLCASSLSTDQMNTEAFFGQGTRLTVV.